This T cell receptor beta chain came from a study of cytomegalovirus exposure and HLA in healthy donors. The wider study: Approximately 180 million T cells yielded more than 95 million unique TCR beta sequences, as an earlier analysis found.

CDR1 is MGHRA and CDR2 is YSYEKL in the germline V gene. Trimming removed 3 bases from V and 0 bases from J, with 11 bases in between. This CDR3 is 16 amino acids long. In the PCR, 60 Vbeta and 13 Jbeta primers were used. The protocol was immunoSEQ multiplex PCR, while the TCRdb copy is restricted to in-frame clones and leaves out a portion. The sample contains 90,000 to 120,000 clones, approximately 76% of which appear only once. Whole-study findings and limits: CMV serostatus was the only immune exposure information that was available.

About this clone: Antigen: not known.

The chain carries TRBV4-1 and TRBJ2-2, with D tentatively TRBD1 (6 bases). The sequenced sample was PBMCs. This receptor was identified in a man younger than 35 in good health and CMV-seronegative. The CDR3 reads CASSQPGTTNTGELFF. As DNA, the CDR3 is TGCGCCAGCAGCCAGCCTGGGACAACGAACACCGGGGAGCTGTTTTTT.